This T cell receptor (beta chain) was obtained from a study of cytomegalovirus exposure and HLA in healthy donors (dated by TCRdb to between 2016 and 2019). For the wider study: In an earlier analysis of several hundred of the donors, 276 Gb of sequence data and some 100 million unique TCR beta sequences from about 179 million T cells were reported. An early release that covered fewer than 750 HLA-typed donors contained 250 to 350 gigabases of sequencing data and tens of millions of unique TCR sequences. Of the 300 to 500 genotyped donors, approximately 80% were placed in the genetic ancestry cluster associated with self-reported Caucasian donors. The study aimed to test whether cataloging public T cell receptors could reveal signatures of past pathogen exposure. Using immunosequencing, the study profiled T cell repertoires from around 670 subjects and related those repertoires to cytomegalovirus serostatus. A separate validation cohort of approximately 120 different subjects was used in addition to the roughly 670-subject first cohort. The study combined high-throughput TCR immunosequencing, statistical association of individual TCRs with disease status, and machine learning to predict cytomegalovirus infection status. To study patterns of TCR occurrence, a later analysis re-analyzed previously published TCR beta repertoires from several hundred donors and added high-resolution HLA genotyping. The later analysis used no new phenotypic data to find candidate immune exposures, relying instead on TCR beta sequences and their occurrence across donors. In an earlier analysis of a few hundred of the donors, high-throughput TCR beta sequencing was used to judge whether each TCR beta V gene segment behaved as functional or pseudogenic. Alongside the repertoire data, information on donor age, sex, ethnicity and CMV serostatus was compiled. In a later genetic analysis, genome-wide SNP genotypes for about 55% of the roughly 670 donors were used, and that subset was treated as a discovery cohort. All discovery cohort repertoires had been generated on a single sequencing platform. Both class I and class II loci were covered by HLA typing, at four-digit resolution. Typing coverage varied by locus: about 620-630 donors for A, B, C, DRB1 and DQB1; around 560 for DQA1; nearly 610 for DPA1; approximately 470 for DPB1. About 5 DR-DQ haplotypes were handled as single units for association and clustering, since linkage in the cohort was strong. Across some 400 genotyped donors of the cohort, an average of roughly 200,000 unique TCR beta nucleotide sequences per donor were sequenced, and around 20% of those sequences were non-productive. What the authors observed across the whole study: It was suggested by the authors that the approach could potentially be generalized to other disease states and immunological phenotypes. Assigning TCR associations to individual alleles was difficult when HLA alleles, especially DR and DQ, strongly co-occurred. Some IMGT-functional V segments, including TRBV6-2 and TRBV6-3, could not be told apart with the 87-base-pair reads, so those segments were excluded. A total of 164 TCR beta chains were listed by the study as associated with cytomegalovirus. Cytomegalovirus status was reported to be diagnosed by the classifier with high specificity and sensitivity in both the original and validation cohorts. Approximately 18 rarely observed V segments, including chromosome 9 orphons, were excluded from the earlier analysis of some 590 of the donors because counts were too low. A later analysis found that most CMV-associated TCR beta chains appeared HLA-restricted, with HLA associations seemingly driven largely by CMV exposure. A later analysis found that TCR association rates varied across HLA loci, with DRB1 alleles showing the most associated TCRs and HLA-C alleles the fewest. In a later analysis, some 17,000 TCR beta sequences were associated with specific HLA alleles at a false discovery rate of 0.05. Three of the identified cytomegalovirus-associated TCR beta chains were confirmed in vitro to be specific for cytomegalovirus antigens. Broadly in line with IMGT annotations, most TCR beta V segments showed up in productive rearrangements about 87% or about 30% of the time in an earlier analysis of some 590 of the donors. In a later genetic analysis, fewer N-insertions in productive TCRs were reported among donors in an Asian-associated ancestry cluster than the approximately 630-donor mean. A further reported finding was that TCR beta sequences accurately predicted the HLA-A and HLA-B alleles for most subjects in the first cohort. Immune exposure information for the cohort was limited to CMV serostatus. A later analysis found that HLA-associated TCR beta chains were more clonally expanded and had lower generation probabilities than equally common non-associated chains. Presence/absence analyses assumed roughly uniform sequencing depth across donors, an assumption that may not hold. HLA typing was unavailable for some donors at each locus, so association tests used only the typed subset. This cohort had only TCR beta chains sequenced, and the lack of alpha or paired-chain data limited which features could be detected. Several of the top co-occurrence clusters appeared to be linked to parvovirus B19, influenza, CMV and Epstein-Barr virus, according to a later analysis. Correlated functional status among segregating V segments might reflect linkage disequilibrium, but an unknown experimental factor could not be ruled out. A later genetic analysis associated a missense DCLRE1C variant with V-gene and J-gene trimming of TCR beta chains, and an independent cohort replicated the association. Most TCR sequences were observed very rarely across donors, whereas some public TCRs were present in many individuals. A cluster of highly shared sequence variants was judged likely to represent a technical artifact of the sequencing pipeline.

The cohort consisted of 600 or so healthy bone marrow donors. At the time of sampling, every cohort member was nominally healthy, though immune exposures that went unrecorded were likely present. The donor tested CMV seronegative, placing the donor among the 350 or so seronegative members of the cohort. Each donor provided a peripheral blood sample, and peripheral blood mononuclear cells were used for TCR beta sequencing. Genomic DNA was extracted from the blood cell samples with the Qiagen DNeasy Blood Extraction Kit. From cysteine to phenylalanine, the CDR3 is 12 amino acids long. Only the CDR3 part of the read is kept: 36 bases, read in frame from the first base. V loses 0 bases, J loses 8 bases, and the germline ends lie 7 bases apart. Reading the germline V gene gives CDR1 MGHRA and CDR2 YSYEKL. Remarks on this clone: Its antigen is not yet known. The record has no base qualities; no much larger clone is one base away.

Library preparation employed the immunoSEQ multiplex PCR assay. A mixture of 60 forward primers for TCR Vbeta segments and 13 reverse primers for TCR Jbeta segments was used in the multiplex PCR. A multiplex PCR assay on genomic DNA amplified the CDR3 region of rearranged TCR beta genes. The amplified TCR beta libraries were sequenced on the Illumina HiSeq System as 87-base-pair reads. The source study handled its data this way. Across the roughly 640 repertoires, a later analysis counted 78 million or so unique TCR beta chains, 9.5 million to 13 million of which were shared by at least two donors. Raw reads were error-corrected and collapsed into unique sequences by a nearest-neighbor algorithm in which closely related sequences were merged to remove PCR and sequencing errors. CDR3 sequences were aligned to IMGT reference sequences to assign V, D and J gene segments. For a sequence to be retained, a match of at least six nucleotides was required to both a V gene segment and a J gene segment. A rearrangement counted as productive if the CDR3 had no stop codons and remained in frame with V and J, and every other rearrangement counted as non-productive. Following IMGT convention, CDR3 was defined as the stretch from the second conserved V-encoded cysteine up to the conserved J-encoded phenylalanine. In an earlier analysis of 500 to 650 of the donors, sequences lacking an unambiguous match to a single V gene segment were excluded. An earlier analysis of some 500 of the donors classified V segments as functional when productive rearrangements were above 56.7% and as segregating when the standard deviation between donors was above 5%. A statistical classification framework was developed to diagnose cytomegalovirus status using the catalog of TCR beta chain sequences. In a later analysis, V and J genes were assigned by comparing TCR nucleotide sequences against IMGT/GENE-DB human TR gene sequences. The TCRdist pipeline was used in a later analysis to assign CDR3 sequences and most-parsimonious VDJ recombination scenarios. A later analysis defined each TCR beta chain by its CDR3 amino acid sequence plus V-gene family, and excluded reads lacking a unique V-gene family. In a later analysis, around 650 highly shared, low-generation-probability nucleotide sequences were removed to address suspected cross-contamination and a sequencing artifact. In a later analysis, a clonal expansion index for each public chain was calculated from normalized within-repertoire ranks of inferred template counts. In a later analysis, generation probabilities were computed with a VDJ recombination model fitted to out-of-frame rearrangements, and the resulting probabilities were checked against IGoR. In a later analysis, TCR-TCR, TCR-HLA and TCR-CMV co-occurrence was scored with hypergeometric tests, and a repertoire-size bias correction was applied to TCR pairs. A later analysis estimated false discovery rates by permuting HLA or CMV assignments 20 times. In a later analysis, co-occurring TCRs were grouped using DBSCAN, with TCRdist sequence similarity added in when clustering inside HLA-allele-positive subsets. Co-occurrence clustering excluded repertoires with fewer than 30,000 or more than 120,000 public chains, plus five with anomalous nucleotide sharing. Not all clones reach the TCRdb copy of this immuneACCESS table, which keeps in-frame sequences only. Checked studies attribute under half of the gap to unresolved V genes and leave the rest unexplained. For V, J and clone size, that table is used; D and trimming come from the DNA. The sample profile shows 150,000 to 200,000 clones; around 77% of them were found once. In total, the top ten clones hold about 3.1% of the sample.

In this chain, TRBV4-1 is recombined with TRBJ1-1; no D segment can be confidently identified. This TCR was recovered from a female donor in good health and CMV-seronegative. Sequencing was done on a sample of PBMCs. The DNA sequence is given as TGCGCCAGCAGCCAAGACCTCGGGGAAGCTTTCTTT. Translated, this is CASSQDLGEAFF.